Shown below are 27 T cell receptor beta chains from a single sample sequenced in a study of T cells in Graves' hyperthyroidism and ophthalmopathy. Researchers amplified the TCR beta CDR3 regions from RNA transcripts. First-round RT-PCR with HTBI primers amplified the TCR CDR3 region. TCRdb reprocessed the multiplex PCR reads with MiXCR, giving one entry per CDR3 protein. The sample has about 410,000 distinct CDR3 sequences, roughly 14% seen once. Material for sequencing was blood. All receptors derive from a man younger than 30 with Graves' ophthalmopathy.

This clonotype was detected only a few times. The rearrangement uses TRBV6-2 or TRBV6-3 and TRBJ2-7; D remains unclear. There are 13 residues in the CDR3. CDR1 and CDR2 (germline): MNHEY, SVGEGT. V was trimmed by 8 bases and J by 6 bases, leaving 17 bases between them. The CDR3 nucleotides read TGTGCCAGCCGTACGAACCCCCGGCCCGAGCAGTACTTC. Protein: CASRTNPRPEQYF.

This clonotype appeared many times. This chain connects TRBV11-2 to TRBJ2-5; 15 bases are a match to TRBD2. This CDR3 spans 20 amino acids. Per the germline V gene, CDR1 is SGHAT and CDR2 is FQNNGV. Germline trimming cut 6 bases from V and 5 bases from J; bases unmatched to any gene: 19. CDR3 protein: CASRKPGGLAGGPFWETQYF. In DNA, the CDR3 is TGTGCCAGCAGGAAACCCGGAGGACTAGCGGGAGGGCCTTTTTGGGAGACCCAGTACTTC.

This clonotype turned up a few times. This chain joins TRBV9 and TRBJ2-5; 9 nucleotides line up with TRBD2. Trimming at V came to 0 bases and at J to 7 bases, leaving 7 bases not matched to a gene. CDR3 size: 15 residues. Germline V gene data show CDR1 as SGDLS and CDR2 as YYNGEE. CDR3 DNA sequence: TGTGCCAGCAGCGTAGATAGCGGGGGTACAGGGACCCAGTACTTC. Its translation: CASSVDSGGTGTQYF.

In this sample, this clonotype turned up a few times. The J gene is TRBJ2-2, the V gene TRBV9, with 13 positions matching TRBD2. V dropped 5 bases and J dropped 7; count of bases not matched to a gene: 8. Germline V lookup: CDR1 SGDLS, CDR2 YYNGEE. This CDR3 is 16 amino acids long. CDR3 loop: CASRRTSGSIGGELFF. The CDR3, as DNA: TGTGCCAGCAGACGGACTAGCGGGAGTATTGGCGGGGAGCTGTTTTTT.

This clonotype was observed many times. V and J are TRBV3-1 and TRBJ2-7; 7 nucleotides match TRBD1. CDR1 and CDR2 from the germline V gene are LGHDT and YNNKEL (reference sequence). The CDR3 runs 14 residues. With V trimmed by 1 base and J by 7 bases, 7 bases remained unmatched. The CDR3 DNA is TGTGCCAGCAGCCAAGGGACAGGAATTCGGGAGCAGTACTTC. Its protein product is CASSQGTGIREQYF.

Many counts were recorded for this clonotype. The V and J genes are TRBV24-1 and TRBJ1-2; D is unclear. Germline V CDR1 and CDR2: KGHDR, SFDVKD. CDR3 size: 14 residues. Trimming stripped 4 bases from V and 7 bases from J, with 15 bases between. This CDR3 is CATSEPYMSFGYTF. DNA for the CDR3: TGTGCCACCAGTGAACCCTACATGAGCTTTGGCTACACCTTC.

The chain recombines TRBV9 with TRBJ2-2, with D uncertain. This CDR3 region has 13 residues. Germline loops: CDR1 SGDLS, CDR2 YYNGEE. V lost 1 base, J lost 6 bases, and 7 bases lay in between. The CDR3 here is CASSVRVSGELFF. The CDR3 bases are TGTGCCAGCAGCGTAAGGGTATCCGGGGAGCTGTTTTTT.

The chain couples TRBV13 to TRBJ1-2; D unclear. The CDR3 has 14 residues. V lost 2 bases and J lost 5, with 12 bases in between. The germline CDR1 and CDR2 sequences are PRHDT and FYEKMQ (reference sequence). CDR3 nucleotide sequence: TGTGCCAGCAGCTTAATTTCGGGCCCGTATGGCTACACCTTC. Encoded protein: CASSLISGPYGYTF.

This clonotype has a count of ten or more. This chain links TRBV2 with TRBJ2-3; 7 positions agree with TRBD1. Per the germline V gene, CDR1 is SNHLY and CDR2 is FYNNEI. V shed 4 bases, J shed 3 bases, and the junction held 1 base outside the gene matches. This CDR3 has 13 amino acids. CDR3 loop: CASSGTGTDTQYF. The DNA for the CDR3 is TGTGCCAGCAGTGGGACAGGTACAGATACGCAGTATTTT.

This clonotype appeared many times. The V gene is TRBV19, the J gene TRBJ1-1, with a weak D call TRBD1 (6 bases). The CDR3 spans 13 residues. The ends were cut back, 9 bases at V and 3 bases at J, with 14 bases in the middle. CDR1 is LNHDA, CDR2 SQIVND, per germline (reference sequence). CDR3 sequence reads: CASQDRMDTEAFF. CDR3 bases: TGTGCCAGCCAAGACAGGATGGACACTGAAGCTTTCTTT. Based on the CDR3 plus reference TRBV19 and TRBJ1-1, the full variable domain is DGGITQSPKYLFRKEGQNVTLSCEQNLNHDAMYWYRQDPGQGLRLIYYSQIVNDFQKGDIAEGYSVSREKKESFPLTVTSAQKNPTAFYLCASQDRMDTEAFFGQGTRLTVV.

In its sample, this clonotype was seen many times. This chain uses TRBV13 with TRBJ2-1, with 11 bases that match TRBD2. The ends lost 5 bases at V and 9 bases at J; junction bases unmatched: 3. Germline assignment: CDR1 PRHDT and CDR2 FYEKMQ (reference sequence). This CDR3 has 13 residues. The CDR3 DNA sequence: TGTGCCAGCAGCACGGGACTAGCGGTTGAGCAGTTCTTC. Its translation is CASSTGLAVEQFF.

This clonotype came up many times. The V gene is TRBV12-3 or TRBV12-4, the J gene TRBJ2-3, with a possible D match to TRBD1 (5 bases). The length of the CDR3 is 15 residues. The V and J ends lost 4 bases and 2 bases respectively, with 13 bases between them. CDR3 in amino acids: CASSSRMGPTDTQYF. The CDR3 nucleotides read TGTGCCAGCAGTTCCCGAATGGGGCCCACAGATACGCAGTATTTT.

This clonotype was found many times. The chain combines TRBV18 with TRBJ2-7; D might be TRBD1 (5 bases). V was cut by 3 bases and J by 5 bases, with 20 bases left in between. The CDR3 contains 16 residues. CDR1 and CDR2 (germline): KGHSH, LQKENI. Written as DNA, the CDR3 is TGTGCCAGCTCACCCAATCAGGGCGCTGAAGGAGACGAGCAGTACTTC. Encoded protein: CASSPNQGAEGDEQYF. Full variable domain (rest looked up from reference TRBV18 and TRBJ2-7): NAGVMQNPRHLVRRRGQEARLRCSPMKGHSHVYWYRQLPEEGLKFMVYLQKENIIDESGMPKERFSAEFPKEGPSILRIQQVVRGDSAAYFCASSPNQGAEGDEQYFGPGTRLTVT.

The count of this clonotype is one. The V gene is TRBV9, the J gene TRBJ2-2; the D is unclear. The CDR3 has 12 amino acids. In germline, CDR1 is SGDLS, CDR2 YYNGEE. The V end was cut by 1 base, the J end by 4 bases, with 2 bases between. CDR3 sequence (DNA): TGTGCCAGCAGCGTATCCACCGGGGAGCTGTTTTTT. It codes for CASSVSTGELFF. The full variable domain, in which reference TRBV9 and TRBJ2-2 provide the parts outside the CDR3, is DSGVTQTPKHLITATGQRVTLRCSPRSGDLSVYWYQQSLDQGLQFLIQYYNGEERAKGNILERFSAQQFPDLHSELNLSSLELGDSALYFCASSVSTGELFFGEGSRLTVL.

This clonotype was counted only a few times. V and J are TRBV6-2 or TRBV6-3 and TRBJ1-2; D call uncertain. The CDR3 runs to 13 residues. V was trimmed by 2 bases and J by 8 bases, leaving 12 bases between them. Germline loops: CDR1 MNHEY, CDR2 SVGEGT. The CDR3 protein is CASSYRADSGYTF. Written as DNA, the CDR3 is TGTGCCAGCAGTTACAGGGCAGACTCAGGCTACACCTTC.

This clonotype was observed at least ten times. V and J are TRBV4-1 and TRBJ2-1, with D possibly called TRBD1 or TRBD2 (5 bases each). The CDR3 extends over 15 amino acids. Per the germline V gene, CDR1 is MGHRA and CDR2 is YSYEKL. The ends were cut back, 2 bases at V and 0 bases at J, with 8 bases in the middle. The CDR3 nucleotides are TGCGCCAGCAGCCAACCAGGGAGCTCCTACAATGAGCAGTTCTTC. This sequence encodes CASSQPGSSYNEQFF.

This clonotype was recorded many times. The CDR3, as DNA: TGTGCCAGCTCCTGGGCAGGGGGCGATCAACCCCTCCACTTT. It translates to CASSWAGGDQPLHF. The chain uses TRBV18 and TRBJ1-6; 8 bases align to TRBD1. J gave up 12 bases and V 6 bases, and 10 bases lay outside the gene matches. Germline lookup yields CDR1 KGHSH and CDR2 LQKENI. CDR3 length equals 14 residues. The complete variable domain, with remaining parts taken from reference TRBV18 and TRBJ1-6, reads NAGVMQNPRHLVRRRGQEARLRCSPMKGHSHVYWYRQLPEEGLKFMVYLQKENIIDESGMPKERFSAEFPKEGPSILRIQQVVRGDSAAYFCASSWAGGDQPLHFGNGTRLTVT.

This clonotype came up a few times. Germline and junction disagree at one end, which may indicate a read error. V and J are TRBV5-6 and TRBJ2-1, with D unresolved. There are 14 residues in the CDR3. CDR1 SGHDT and CDR2 YYEEEE come from the germline V gene. In DNA form, the CDR3 reads TGTACCAGCAGCTTGGTACAGCCTTACAATGAGCAGTTCTTC. This encodes CTSSLVQPYNEQFF.

This clonotype was seen repeatedly, ten times or more. The chain has TRBV30 and TRBJ2-5, with D perhaps given as TRBD1 or TRBD2 (7 bases each). V dropped 5 bases and J dropped 1 base, with 17 bases sitting between them. Germline V gives CDR1 GTSNPN, CDR2 SVGIG (reference sequence). The CDR3 has 15 residues. CDR3 region: CAWGGAGGFQETQYF. As DNA, the CDR3 is TGTGCCTGGGGGGGGGCAGGGGGATTCCAAGAGACCCAGTACTTC.

This clonotype has at least ten counts. The chain has TRBV7-2 and TRBJ2-1; maybe TRBD1 (6 bases). Germline V CDR1 and CDR2: SGHTA, FQGNSA. V shed 2 bases and J shed 4 bases, with 12 bases lying between them. CDR3 length: 15 amino acids. For the CDR3, the DNA is TGTGCCAGCAGCTTAAAAACAGGGCAGTACAATGAGCAGTTCTTC. Protein product: CASSLKTGQYNEQFF.

This clonotype has at least ten counts. The chain couples TRBV2 to TRBJ2-5, with D unclear. Germline CDR1 SNHLY, CDR2 FYNNEI. CDR3 length equals 14 residues. V lost 4 bases to trimming and J lost 3 bases, with 12 bases between them. This CDR3 reads CASSGEVTKETQYF. The DNA for the CDR3 is TGTGCCAGCAGTGGCGAAGTAACCAAAGAGACCCAGTACTTC. Using reference TRBV2 and TRBJ2-5 for the parts outside the CDR3, the full variable domain is EPEVTQTPSHQVTQMGQEVILRCVPISNHLYFYWYRQILGQKVEFLVSFYNNEISEKSEIFDDQFSVERPDGSNFTLKIRSTKLEDSAMYFCASSGEVTKETQYFGPGTRLLVL.

This chain links TRBV29-1 with TRBJ1-4, with TRBD1 identical over 11 bases. V was pared by 7 bases and J by 10 bases, with 8 bases of the junction left unmatched. Per the germline V gene, CDR1 is SQVTM and CDR2 is ANQGSEA. The CDR3 spans 13 residues. CDR3 DNA sequence: TGCAGCGCAAGAGGACAGGGGGCGCGAAAACTGTTTTTT. Encoded protein: CSARGQGARKLFF.

This clonotype was seen at least ten times. This chain joins TRBV18 and TRBJ2-7; D not certain. Trimming shortened V by 6 bases and J by 7 bases, and 19 bases separated the two germline ends. The CDR3 length is 14 residues. Germline lookup yields CDR1 KGHSH and CDR2 LQKENI. CDR3 sequence: CASSTPPLIREQYF. The CDR3 DNA is TGTGCCAGCTCGACCCCACCTTTGATCCGGGAGCAGTACTTC.

The gene calls are TRBV24-1 and TRBJ2-1; the D is unclear. V lost 0 bases to trimming and J lost 9 bases, with 8 bases between them. The germline V gene encodes CDR1 KGHDR and CDR2 SFDVKD. This CDR3 comprises 13 residues. The DNA for the CDR3 is TGTGCCACCAGTGATTTGTTCCTCAGTGAGCAGTTCTTC. Protein sequence: CATSDLFLSEQFF.

In its sample, this clonotype was seen once. V is TRBV5-1 and J is TRBJ2-3; TRBD1 might be the D (5 bases). V lost 2 bases and J 0 bases, leaving 13 bases between the germline ends. Per the germline V gene, CDR1 is SGHRS and CDR2 is YFSETQ. The CDR3 runs to 16 residues. In nucleotides, the CDR3 is TGCGCCAGCAGCTTAGCAGGGCCTCCTAGCACAGATACGCAGTATTTT. Encoded protein: CASSLAGPPSTDTQYF.

This clonotype was observed a single time. This chain connects TRBV25-1 to TRBJ2-7; D might be TRBD2 (6 bases). Trimming stripped 5 bases from V and 4 bases from J, with 15 bases between. This CDR3 has 14 residues. Germline CDR1 MGHDK, CDR2 SYGVNS. The CDR3 region has the DNA TGTGCCAGCAGTACCCAAGGAGGGTTTTACGAGCAGTACTTC. This codes for CASSTQGGFYEQYF.

This clonotype was seen many times. The chain couples TRBV12-3 or TRBV12-4 to TRBJ2-6, with 13 bases matching TRBD2. The CDR3 contains 21 residues. J lost 3 bases, V lost 1 base, and 12 bases had no gene match. The CDR3 nucleotides are TGTGCCAGCAGTTTAGGGGGGGGGACTAGCGGGAATCATAGTGGGGCCAACGTCCTGACTTTC. This translates into CASSLGGGTSGNHSGANVLTF.